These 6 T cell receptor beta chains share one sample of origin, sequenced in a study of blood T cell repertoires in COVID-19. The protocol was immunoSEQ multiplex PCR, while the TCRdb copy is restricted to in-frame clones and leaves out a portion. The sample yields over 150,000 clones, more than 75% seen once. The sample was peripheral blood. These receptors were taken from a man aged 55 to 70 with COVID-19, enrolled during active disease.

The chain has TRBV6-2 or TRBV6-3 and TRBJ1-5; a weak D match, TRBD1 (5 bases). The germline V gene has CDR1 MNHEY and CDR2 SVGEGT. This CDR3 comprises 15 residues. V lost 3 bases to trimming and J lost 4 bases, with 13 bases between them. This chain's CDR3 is CASSYNRGGNQPQHF. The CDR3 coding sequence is TGTGCCAGCAGTTATAATAGGGGAGGTAATCAGCCCCAGCATTTT.

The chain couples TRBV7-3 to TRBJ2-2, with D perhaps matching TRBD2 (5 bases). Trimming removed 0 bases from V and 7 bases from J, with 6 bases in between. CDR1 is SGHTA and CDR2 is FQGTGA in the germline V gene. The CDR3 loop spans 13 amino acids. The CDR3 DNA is TGTGCCAGCAGCTTAACACTAGTCGGGGAGCTGTTTTTT. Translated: CASSLTLVGELFF.

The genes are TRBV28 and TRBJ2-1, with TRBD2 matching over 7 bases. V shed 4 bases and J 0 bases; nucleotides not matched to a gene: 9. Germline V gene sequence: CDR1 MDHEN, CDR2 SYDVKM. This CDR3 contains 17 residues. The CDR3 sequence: CASSSLPRGSSYNEQFF. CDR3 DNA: TGTGCCAGCAGTTCCCTCCCCCGCGGGAGCTCCTACAATGAGCAGTTCTTC.

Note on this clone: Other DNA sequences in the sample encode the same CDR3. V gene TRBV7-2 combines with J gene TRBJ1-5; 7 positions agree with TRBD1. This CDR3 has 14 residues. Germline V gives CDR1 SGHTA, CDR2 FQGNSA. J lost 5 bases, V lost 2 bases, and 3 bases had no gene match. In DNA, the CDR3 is TGTGCCAGCAGCTTAAGACAGGGAGATCAGCCCCAGCATTTT. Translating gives CASSLRQGDQPQHF.

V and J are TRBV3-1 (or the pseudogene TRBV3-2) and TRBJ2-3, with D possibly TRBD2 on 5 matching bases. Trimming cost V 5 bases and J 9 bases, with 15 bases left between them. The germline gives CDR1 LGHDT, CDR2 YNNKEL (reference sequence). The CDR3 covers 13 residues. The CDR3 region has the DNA TGTGCCAGCAGCTTCAGGACTCCGGTCACGCAGTATTTT. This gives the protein CASSFRTPVTQYF.

The CDR3 reads CSASTTGLGSYNEQFF. CDR3 nucleotides: TGCAGTGCTAGTACCACCGGACTAGGCTCCTACAATGAGCAGTTCTTC. The genes are TRBV20-1 and TRBJ2-1; 7 bases line up with TRBD2. This CDR3 has 16 residues. In germline, CDR1 is DFQATT, CDR2 SNEGSKA (reference sequence). Trimming removed 3 bases from V and 0 bases from J; junction bases left unmatched: 8.